The entry that follows covers one T cell receptor (beta chain) sequence. The sample originates from a study of blood T cell repertoires in COVID-19. Study-level information: Acute-phase and convalescent COVID-19 samples originated in the United States, Italy and Spain.

The CDR3 extends over 14 amino acids. Germline V CDR1 and CDR2: LNHDA, SQIVND (reference sequence). V lost 6 bases and J 4 bases, leaving 14 bases between the germline ends. Per the original methods: The authors estimated nucleated cell counts from reference gene primer amplification. The protocol was immunoSEQ multiplex PCR, while the TCRdb copy is restricted to in-frame clones and leaves out a portion. The DNA was the basis for D and trimming; V, J and clone size are from that table. The profile covers around 200,000 clones, with 80% to 90% appearing a single time and less than 25% taken by the ten largest.

The chain couples TRBV19 to TRBJ2-3, with TRBD2 as a possible D gene (5 bases). This TCR came from a man between 65 and 85 years old with active or convalescent COVID-19. The specimen was peripheral blood. CDR3: CASSNRRVADTQYF. The CDR3 DNA follows: TGTGCCAGTAGCAATAGGCGGGTTGCAGATACGCAGTATTTT.